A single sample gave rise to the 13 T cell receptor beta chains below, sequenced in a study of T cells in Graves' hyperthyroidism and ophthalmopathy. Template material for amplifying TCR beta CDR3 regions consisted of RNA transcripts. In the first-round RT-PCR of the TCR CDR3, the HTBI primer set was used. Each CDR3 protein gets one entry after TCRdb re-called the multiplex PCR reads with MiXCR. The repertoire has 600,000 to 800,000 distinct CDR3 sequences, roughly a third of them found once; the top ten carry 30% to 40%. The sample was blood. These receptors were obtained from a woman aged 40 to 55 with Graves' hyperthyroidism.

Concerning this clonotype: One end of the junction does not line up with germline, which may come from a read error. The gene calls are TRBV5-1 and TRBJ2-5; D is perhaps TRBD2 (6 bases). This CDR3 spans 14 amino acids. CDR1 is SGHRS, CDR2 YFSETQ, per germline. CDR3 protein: CASSPMGLQETQYF. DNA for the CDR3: TGTGCCAGCAGCCCCATGGGACTTCAAGAGACCCAGTACTTC.

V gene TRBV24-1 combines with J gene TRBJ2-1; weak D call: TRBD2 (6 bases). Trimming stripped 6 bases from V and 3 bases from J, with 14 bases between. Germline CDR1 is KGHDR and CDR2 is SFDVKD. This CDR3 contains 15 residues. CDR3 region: CATSRGDWYYNEQFF. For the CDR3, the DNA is TGTGCCACCAGTCGAGGGGACTGGTACTACAATGAGCAGTTCTTC.

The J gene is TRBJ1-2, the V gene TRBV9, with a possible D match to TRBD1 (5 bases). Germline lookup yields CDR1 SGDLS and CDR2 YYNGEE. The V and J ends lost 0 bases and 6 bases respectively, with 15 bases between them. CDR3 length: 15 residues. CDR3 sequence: CASSVEGTGFDGYTF. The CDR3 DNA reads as TGTGCCAGCAGCGTAGAGGGGACGGGGTTTGATGGCTACACCTTC.

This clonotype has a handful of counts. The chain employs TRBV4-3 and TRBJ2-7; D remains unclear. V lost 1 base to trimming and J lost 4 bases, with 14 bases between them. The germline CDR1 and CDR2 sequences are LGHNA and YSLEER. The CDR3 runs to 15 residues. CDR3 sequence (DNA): TGCGCCAGCAGCCAAGTGCGGTGGGGTGGGTACGAGCAGTACTTC. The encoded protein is CASSQVRWGGYEQYF.

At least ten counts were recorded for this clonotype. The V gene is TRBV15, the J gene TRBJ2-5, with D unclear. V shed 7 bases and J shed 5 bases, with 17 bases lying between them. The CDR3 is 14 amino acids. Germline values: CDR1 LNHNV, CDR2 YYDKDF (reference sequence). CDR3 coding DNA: TGTGCCACCACCGAGTACCCAGAGAAGGAGACCCAGTACTTC. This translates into CATTEYPEKETQYF.

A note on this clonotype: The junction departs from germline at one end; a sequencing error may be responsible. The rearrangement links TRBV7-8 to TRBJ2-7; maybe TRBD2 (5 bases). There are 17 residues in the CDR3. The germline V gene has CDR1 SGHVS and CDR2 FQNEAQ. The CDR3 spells CASSGASARRSSYEQCF. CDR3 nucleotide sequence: TGTGCCAGCAGTGGAGCCTCGGCCAGGAGGAGCTCCTACGAGCAGTGCTTC.

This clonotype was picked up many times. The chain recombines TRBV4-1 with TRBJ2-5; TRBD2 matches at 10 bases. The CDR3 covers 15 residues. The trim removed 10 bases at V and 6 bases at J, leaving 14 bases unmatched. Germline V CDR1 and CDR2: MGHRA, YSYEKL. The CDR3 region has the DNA TGCGCCATCCTAGGAGCGGGAGGGCCGGTAAAGACCCAGTACTTC. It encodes CAILGAGGPVKTQYF.

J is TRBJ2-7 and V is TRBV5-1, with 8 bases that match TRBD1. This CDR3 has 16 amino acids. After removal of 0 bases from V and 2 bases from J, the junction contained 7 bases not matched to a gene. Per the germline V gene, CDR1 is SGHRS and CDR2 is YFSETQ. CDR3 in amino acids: CASSLGAGGRPYEQYF. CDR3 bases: TGCGCCAGCAGCTTGGGGGCAGGGGGCAGGCCCTACGAGCAGTACTTC.

The CDR3 reads CASRTSSGNTIYF. CDR3 in DNA: TGTGCCAGCAGGACCAGCTCTGGAAACACCATATATTTT. The chain recombines TRBV6-1 with TRBJ1-3; D unresolved. The germline CDR1 and CDR2 sequences are MNHNS and SASEGT. V shed 6 bases and J shed 0 bases, with 6 bases lying between them. The CDR3 covers 13 residues.

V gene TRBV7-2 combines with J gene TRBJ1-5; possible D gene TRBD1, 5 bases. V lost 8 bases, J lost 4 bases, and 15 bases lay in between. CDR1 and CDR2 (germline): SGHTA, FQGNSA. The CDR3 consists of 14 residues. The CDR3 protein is CASGGTGQNQPQHF. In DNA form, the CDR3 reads TGTGCCAGCGGAGGAACAGGCCAGAATCAGCCCCAGCATTTT.

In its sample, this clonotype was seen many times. CDR3: CASELRSIRRDSAYEQYF. The CDR3 coding sequence is TGTGCCAGCGAACTAAGGAGCATCCGCCGGGACAGTGCCTACGAGCAGTACTTC. V gene TRBV7-8 combines with J gene TRBJ2-7, with 7 positions matching TRBD1. The CDR3 contains 18 residues. Germline CDR1 is SGHVS and CDR2 is FQNEAQ. V shed 8 bases, J shed 2 bases, and the junction held 21 bases outside the gene matches.

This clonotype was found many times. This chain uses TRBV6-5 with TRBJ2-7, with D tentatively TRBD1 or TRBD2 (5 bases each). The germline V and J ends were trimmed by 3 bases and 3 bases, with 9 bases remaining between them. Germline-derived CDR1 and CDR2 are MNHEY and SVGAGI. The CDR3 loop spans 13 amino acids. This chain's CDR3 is CASSYRDGYEQYF. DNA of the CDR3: TGTGCCAGCAGTTATCGGGACGGCTACGAGCAGTACTTC.

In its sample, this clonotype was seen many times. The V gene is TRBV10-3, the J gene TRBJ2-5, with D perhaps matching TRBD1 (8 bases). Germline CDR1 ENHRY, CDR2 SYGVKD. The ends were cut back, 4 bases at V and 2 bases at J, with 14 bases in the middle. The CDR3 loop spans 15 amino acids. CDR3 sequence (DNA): TGTGCCATCAGTGGTCACAGGGGGGGTCAAGAGACCCAGTACTTC. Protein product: CAISGHRGGQETQYF.